This T cell receptor beta chain was sequenced during a study of molecular identifiers for immune sequencing clone quantification. Points on this clonotype: Its antigen remains unidentified.

V dropped 6 bases and J dropped 6; count of bases not matched to a gene: 10. Germline V lookup: CDR1 MNHEY, CDR2 SVGAGI. The CDR3 runs 14 residues. One entry per CDR3 protein, called by TCRdb with MiXCR from the PCR reads. Altogether approximately 630,000 distinct CDR3 sequences are present, roughly 25% being singletons, with the ten largest covering about 0.8%. Using 10%, 30% or 50% RNA, naive CD8 libraries were derived from about 21,000 to 970,000 sorted cells. General study points: A single cell's spiked Jurkat TCR RNA was reportedly detectable among roughly 1 million naive cells. Sharing of a barcode by identical TCR molecules could cause highly expanded clone sizes to be underestimated.

This clonotype was obtained from a human donor in good health. Some libraries in this study had Jurkat cell RNA spiked in. Sequencing was performed on naive CD8+ T cells from blood, with Jurkat cell RNA spiked in. Subset specified: FACS-sorted CD8+CD4-CCR7+CD45RA+ naive T cells. The chain combines TRBV6-5 with TRBJ1-1, with 7 bases aligning to TRBD1. CDR3 sequence: CASSTGQSSAEAFF. The CDR3 DNA reads TGTGCCAGCAGCACGGGACAGAGCTCGGCTGAAGCTTTCTTT.